This T cell receptor (beta chain) was profiled in a study of T cells in Graves' hyperthyroidism and ophthalmopathy. Study overall: Blood was drawn when the patient was first diagnosed and still untreated. Findings and limits, study-wide: Ophthalmopathy cases were set apart from stable hyperthyroidism by a 13 V-J model.

This clonotype was observed at least ten times. The target antigen is unknown. TCR beta CDR3 regions were amplified from RNA transcripts. The HTBI set primed first-round TCR CDR3 RT-PCR. One entry per CDR3 protein results from TCRdb running MiXCR on the multiplex PCR reads. The sample contains about 290,000 distinct CDR3 sequences, 13% of which appear only once. Sample: blood. The sequence derives from a woman under 40 with Graves' hyperthyroidism that later progressed to Graves' ophthalmopathy.

CDR3 in amino acids: CSVPRGSNQPQHF. The DNA for the CDR3 is TGCAGTGTCCCGAGGGGGTCCAATCAGCCCCAGCATTTT. This chain connects TRBV20-1 to TRBJ1-5, with a possible D match to TRBD1 (6 bases). The CDR3 spans 13 residues. V was trimmed by 7 bases and J by 3 bases, leaving 13 bases between them. The germline gives CDR1 DFQATT, CDR2 SNEGSKA (reference sequence).